This TCR beta chain came from a study of blood T cell repertoires in COVID-19. The overall study: The study drew acute and convalescent COVID-19 samples from the United States, Italy and Spain. Nucleic acid was either cDNA or gDNA, and it came from T cells, B-cell-depleted T cells, or PBMCs.

The CDR3 covers 13 residues. Germline V gives CDR1 LNHDA, CDR2 SQIVND (reference sequence). The V end was cut by 3 bases, the J end by 4 bases, with 9 bases between. Per the original data handling: The authors estimated nucleated cell counts from reference gene primer amplification. Data came from immunoSEQ multiplex PCR; TCRdb stores just in-frame clones and leaves some out. From that table come the V and J calls and clone size; the DNA was used to work out D and trimming. The repertoire holds approximately 470,000 clones, with about 85% as singletons. The J gene is TRBJ1-1, the V gene TRBV19; D is ambiguous. The receptor comes from a woman aged 18-29 years who had recovered from COVID-19. The sample was PBMCs or T cells enriched from blood (not recorded which). The CDR3 sequence is CASSMSGFTEAFF. The CDR3 bases are TGTGCCAGTAGTATGTCGGGTTTCACTGAAGCTTTCTTT.